The 29 T cell receptor beta chains in this list originate from one sample, sequenced in a study of blood T cells in healthy people across ages. A sample-barcoded 5' primer and a J-beta primer mix were used in a second PCR of about 7 to 11 cycles. TCRdb passed the 5' RACE reads through MiXCR, listing each CDR3 protein once. Of fewer than 900,000 distinct CDR3 sequences listed, 45% to 50% are singletons. The sample consisted of blood. The receptors shown here come from a woman aged 55-75 years in good health.

The J gene is TRBJ2-5, the V gene TRBV29-1; no clear D gene. There are 12 residues in the CDR3. Germline V lookup: CDR1 SQVTM, CDR2 ANQGSEA. V was cut by 4 bases and J by 11 bases, with 17 bases left in between. CDR3 DNA: TGCAGCGTTGGGCTAATATCTAGTGAGCAGTACTTC. Encoded protein: CSVGLISSEQYF.

Ten or more counts support this clonotype. The chain carries TRBV12-3 or TRBV12-4 and TRBJ1-2; possibly TRBD1 for D (6 bases). The V end was cut by 2 bases, the J end by 2 bases, with 6 bases between. The CDR3 extends over 13 amino acids. The CDR3 loop is CASSLQGNYGYTF. The DNA of the CDR3 is TGTGCCAGCAGTTTACAGGGGAACTATGGCTACACCTTC.

The chain couples TRBV6-2 or TRBV6-3 to TRBJ2-7; 7 bases line up with TRBD2. V gave up 2 bases and J gave up 4 bases; unmatched junction bases: 5. The CDR3 is made up of 14 amino acids. Germline V CDR1 and CDR2: MNHEY, SVGEGT. CDR3 residues: CASSYRPGLYEQYF. The CDR3 coding sequence is TGTGCCAGCAGTTACCGGCCGGGACTATACGAGCAGTACTTC.

The chain links TRBV20-1 to TRBJ2-7; the D gene is possibly TRBD2 (5 bases). The CDR3 runs to 14 residues. Per the germline V gene, CDR1 is DFQATT and CDR2 is SNEGSKA (reference sequence). Trimming removed 6 bases at V and 1 base at J, with 16 bases between. CDR3 DNA sequence: TGCAGTGCCAAGTGGTGGGAGAGGTCCTACGAGCAGTACTTC. The encoded protein is CSAKWWERSYEQYF.

The chain combines TRBV5-6 with TRBJ1-1; 7 positions match TRBD1. Looked up from germline, CDR1 is SGHDT and CDR2 is YYEEEE. The CDR3 spans 13 residues. The trim removed 1 base at V and 7 bases at J, leaving 4 bases unmatched. The CDR3 region has the DNA TGTGCCAGCAGCTTGAGGGGGCGCGATGAAGCTTTCTTT. As protein: CASSLRGRDEAFF.

The chain is built from TRBV7-9 and TRBJ1-1; the match to TRBD1 covers 9 bases. Germline trimming cut 1 base from V and 8 bases from J; bases unmatched to any gene: 8. CDR1 and CDR2 from the germline V gene are SEHNR and FQNEAQ (reference sequence). The CDR3 spans 15 residues. CDR3 sequence (DNA): TGTGCCAGCAGCTTAGTTGGGGACAGGGTACAAGAAGCTTTCTTT. It encodes CASSLVGDRVQEAFF.

This chain joins TRBV2 and TRBJ2-1; D is uncertain. CDR1 and CDR2 from the germline V gene are SNHLY and FYNNEI. V lost 8 bases and J 8 bases, leaving 13 bases between the germline ends. This CDR3 contains 12 residues. The CDR3, as DNA: TGTGCCAGCCGCCCGGTTGCATATGAGCAGTTCTTC. Its translation is CASRPVAYEQFF.

The chain links TRBV9 to TRBJ2-7, with 8 positions matching TRBD2. CDR1 and CDR2 (germline): SGDLS, YYNGEE. The CDR3 sequence is 15 residues long. Trimming removed 0 bases from V and 3 bases from J; junction bases left unmatched: 5. DNA for the CDR3: TGTGCCAGCAGCGTAGCGGGTAGCGGGATCTACGAGCAGTACTTC. It translates to CASSVAGSGIYEQYF.

The chain joins TRBV7-9 to TRBJ2-3; 11 bases are shared with TRBD2. Trimming removed 8 bases from V and 5 bases from J; junction bases left unmatched: 12. Germline V gene data show CDR1 as SEHNR and CDR2 as FQNEAQ (reference sequence). This CDR3 comprises 16 residues. CDR3 sequence: CASEGTSGVGGDTQYF. Here the CDR3 DNA reads TGTGCCAGCGAGGGGACTAGCGGCGTCGGGGGAGATACGCAGTATTTT.

This clonotype has just a few counts. The CDR3: CASTPGGSGATGELFF. The CDR3 DNA follows: TGTGCCAGCACCCCGGGCGGTTCAGGGGCCACCGGGGAGCTGTTTTTT. The chain recombines TRBV28 with TRBJ2-2, with D possibly being TRBD1 (6 bases). The CDR3 has 16 residues. The V gene lost 7 bases and the J gene lost 4 bases, with 19 bases spanning the gap. Germline CDR1 is MDHEN and CDR2 is SYDVKM.

The chain joins TRBV28 to TRBJ2-7; D remains unclear. V was cut by 9 bases and J by 3 bases, with 15 bases left in between. This CDR3 comprises 13 residues. Per the germline V gene, CDR1 is MDHEN and CDR2 is SYDVKM. CDR3 region: CASTLASYYEQYF. The CDR3 bases are TGTGCCAGTACATTAGCCTCCTACTACGAGCAGTACTTC.

The chain employs TRBV7-2 and TRBJ2-3; D ambiguous. The CDR3 runs 16 residues. Deletions cut 2 bases from V and 0 bases from J, with 12 bases between. The germline V gene has CDR1 SGHTA and CDR2 FQGNSA. CDR3 residues: CASSLLQILSTDTQYF. The DNA for the CDR3 is TGTGCCAGCAGCTTATTACAGATTCTTAGCACAGATACGCAGTATTTT.

This clonotype has a handful of counts. The rearrangement links TRBV6-1 to TRBJ2-5; D remains unclear. The CDR3 has 15 amino acids. The ends were cut back, 4 bases at V and 0 bases at J, with 12 bases in the middle. The germline CDR1 and CDR2 sequences are MNHNS and SASEGT. This CDR3 is CASSVSPIDQETQYF. The CDR3 DNA reads as TGTGCCAGCAGTGTTTCGCCAATCGACCAAGAGACCCAGTACTTC.

The chain uses TRBV7-2 and TRBJ2-5, with 13 bases matching TRBD2. Germline-derived CDR1 and CDR2 are SGHTA and FQGNSA. CDR3 size: 16 residues. J was trimmed by 7 bases and V by 1 base; bases with no gene match: 6. The CDR3 DNA reads TGTGCCAGCAGCTTAGAAACTAGCGGGAGGGGGGGGACCCAGTACTTC. This encodes CASSLETSGRGGTQYF.

As concerns this clonotype: The junction and the germline gene differ at one end; a read error may be behind it. The rearrangement uses TRBV3-1 and TRBJ2-7, with a tentative D call TRBD2 (5 bases). The CDR3 covers 14 residues. The germline gives CDR1 LGHDT, CDR2 YNNKEL (reference sequence). CDR3 protein: CASNQRGFSYEQYF. CDR3 sequence (DNA): TGTGCCAGCAACCAACGGGGATTCTCCTACGAGCAGTACTTC.

Only a few counts were recorded for this clonotype. The chain carries TRBV7-2 and TRBJ2-3, with TRBD1 as a possible D gene (6 bases). The CDR3 totals 14 residues. V dropped 5 bases and J dropped 5 bases, with 14 bases sitting between them. Germline V gives CDR1 SGHTA, CDR2 FQGNSA. CDR3 loop: CASSLWGPGDTQYF. The DNA of the CDR3 is TGTGCCAGCAGCCTGTGGGGGCCCGGAGATACGCAGTATTTT.

The V gene is TRBV5-1, the J gene TRBJ2-1, with D possibly TRBD1 on 6 matching bases. The V gene lost 0 bases and the J gene lost 2 bases, with 9 bases spanning the gap. CDR3 length: 15 residues. Germline V gives CDR1 SGHRS, CDR2 YFSETQ. The CDR3 DNA sequence: TGCGCCAGCAGCTTGGAGGACAGAGCCTACAATGAGCAGTTCTTC. Amino acid sequence: CASSLEDRAYNEQFF. Supplemented by reference TRBV5-1 and TRBJ2-1, the full variable domain reads KAGVTQTPRYLIKTRGQQVTLSCSPISGHRSVSWYQQTPGQGLQFLFEYFSETQRNKGNFPGRFSGRQFSNSRSEMNVSTLELGDSALYLCASSLEDRAYNEQFFGPGTRLTVL.

The rearrangement uses TRBV4-3 and TRBJ2-7; D gene unclear. Per the germline V gene, CDR1 is LGHNA and CDR2 is YSLEER. CDR3 length equals 14 residues. Trimming cost V 0 bases and J 7 bases, with 13 bases left between them. The CDR3 here is CASSQDRTSNEQYF. The CDR3 DNA reads TGCGCCAGCAGCCAAGATAGAACCTCCAATGAGCAGTACTTC.

The chain links TRBV18 to TRBJ2-3, with TRBD2 matching over 11 bases. Germline V gene lookup returns CDR1 KGHSH and CDR2 LQKENI. The CDR3 loop spans 16 amino acids. The junction had 4 bases not matched to a gene; V was cut back by 3 bases and J by 2 bases. The CDR3 spells CASSPLAGGFTDTQYF. CDR3 bases: TGTGCCAGCTCACCCCTAGCGGGAGGCTTCACAGATACGCAGTATTTT.

The genes are TRBV5-6 and TRBJ2-6; no clear D gene. V lost 3 bases, J lost 0 bases, and 10 bases lay in between. The CDR3 totals 16 residues. The V gene's germline CDR1 is SGHDT and CDR2 YYEEEE. As DNA, the CDR3 is TGTGCCAGCAGCTGGACGCGACCCTCTGGGGCCAACGTCCTGACTTTC. Translating gives CASSWTRPSGANVLTF.

The V and J genes are TRBV6-5 and TRBJ2-4; unclear D gene. The J call may be faulty, since TRBJ2-7 better matches the DNA end. The CDR3 is 14 amino acids. Germline assignment: CDR1 MNHEY and CDR2 SVGAGI. CDR3 protein: CASSDGEPIYEQYF. CDR3 DNA: TGTGCCAGCAGTGACGGAGAGCCGATATACGAGCAGTACTTC.

The genes are TRBV29-1 and TRBJ1-1; D is possibly TRBD1 (6 bases). Looked up from germline, CDR1 is SQVTM and CDR2 is ANQGSEA. V lost 7 bases to trimming and J lost 1 base, with 16 bases between them. This CDR3 region has 14 residues. DNA of the CDR3: TGCAGCGCCGGAGAAGGACAGCAGAACACTGAAGCTTTCTTT. Translation gives CSAGEGQQNTEAFF.

The rearrangement joins TRBV20-1 to TRBJ2-7; TRBD2 aligns across 15 bases. CDR3 length: 14 residues. Trimming at V came to 6 bases and at J to 7 bases, leaving 7 bases not matched to a gene. Germline CDR1 is DFQATT and CDR2 is SNEGSKA (reference sequence). Here the CDR3 DNA reads TGCAGTGCAAGGACTAGCGGGAGGGCCGGAGAGCAGTACTTC. Encoded protein: CSARTSGRAGEQYF.

The rearrangement uses TRBV6-5 and TRBJ1-1; no definite D call. The V end lost 4 bases, the J end lost 11 bases, and 14 bases lay between the germline ends. The germline V gene has CDR1 MNHEY and CDR2 SVGAGI. There are 12 residues in the CDR3. CDR3 nucleotide sequence: TGTGCCAGCAGTTTCTCGACGGGTGGCGCTTTCTTT. It translates to CASSFSTGGAFF.

The chain is built from TRBV6-5 and TRBJ2-3, with a possible D match to TRBD1 (5 bases). Germline values: CDR1 MNHEY, CDR2 SVGAGI. This CDR3 contains 17 residues. With 3 bases removed from V and 3 bases from J, the gap between germline ends came to 19 bases. The CDR3 DNA reads TGTGCCAGCAGTTATGGGTTTAGCACTACAGGAACAGATACGCAGTATTTT. Translated, it gives CASSYGFSTTGTDTQYF.

V gene TRBV5-1 combines with J gene TRBJ2-5; TRBD1 is a possible D gene (5 bases). CDR3 size: 16 residues. Germline CDR1 and CDR2: SGHRS and YFSETQ. V was trimmed by 0 bases and J by 1 base, leaving 13 bases between them. The CDR3 DNA sequence: TGCGCCAGCAGCTTGGGAGGACATGCCTCCCAAGAGACCCAGTACTTC. Translation gives CASSLGGHASQETQYF.

The chain is built from TRBV4-3 and TRBJ1-6, with D tentatively TRBD1 (5 bases). The CDR3 runs to 17 residues. Trimming cost V 0 bases and J 4 bases, with 13 bases left between them. Looked up from germline, CDR1 is LGHNA and CDR2 is YSLEER. DNA of the CDR3: TGCGCCAGCAGCCAAGAGATCGAGGACACGTATAATTCACCCCTCCACTTT. Translated: CASSQEIEDTYNSPLHF.

The chain has TRBV6-4 and TRBJ1-1, with D possibly being TRBD1 (6 bases). Germline V gene data show CDR1 as MRHNA and CDR2 as SNTAGT. The V end lost 6 bases, the J end lost 1 base, and 12 bases lay between the germline ends. The CDR3 runs 14 residues. CDR3 amino acids: CASRVDSANTEAFF. The CDR3 bases are TGTGCCAGCAGGGTGGACAGTGCGAACACTGAAGCTTTCTTT.

This clonotype occurred a few times. The chain couples TRBV10-3 to TRBJ2-7, with D possibly matching TRBD2 (5 bases). Germline values: CDR1 ENHRY, CDR2 SYGVKD. The CDR3 length is 13 residues. Trimming pared 6 bases from V and 2 bases from J, leaving 11 bases between. Here the CDR3 DNA reads TGTGCCATCAGCTCTGCGGAGGCCTACGAGCAGTACTTC. It encodes CAISSAEAYEQYF.